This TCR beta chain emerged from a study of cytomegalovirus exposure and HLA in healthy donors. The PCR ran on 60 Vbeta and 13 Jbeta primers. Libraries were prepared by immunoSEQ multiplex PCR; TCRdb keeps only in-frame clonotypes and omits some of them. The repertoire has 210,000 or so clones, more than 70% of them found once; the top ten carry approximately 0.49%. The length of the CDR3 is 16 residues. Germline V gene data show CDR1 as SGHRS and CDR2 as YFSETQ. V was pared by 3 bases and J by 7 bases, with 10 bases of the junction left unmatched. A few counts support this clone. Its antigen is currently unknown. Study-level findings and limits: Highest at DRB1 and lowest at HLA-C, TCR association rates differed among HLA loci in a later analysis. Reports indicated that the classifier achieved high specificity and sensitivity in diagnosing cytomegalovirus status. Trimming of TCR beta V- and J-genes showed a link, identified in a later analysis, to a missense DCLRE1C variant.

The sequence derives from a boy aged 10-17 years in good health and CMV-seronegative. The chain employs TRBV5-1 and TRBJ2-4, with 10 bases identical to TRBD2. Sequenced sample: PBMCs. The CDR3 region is CASSSLGLADTNIQYF. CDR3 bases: TGCGCCAGCAGCTCCCTAGGACTAGCGGATACTAACATTCAGTACTTC.